This T cell receptor beta chain was sequenced for a study of shared clonotypes between healthy human individuals. The CDR3 spans 18 residues. CDR1 and CDR2 (germline): KGHSH, LQKENI. V was clipped by 5 bases and J by 2 bases, with 25 bases between them. Some clones are missing from TCRdb's copy, which holds only in-frame ones; the method was immunoSEQ multiplex PCR. The sample lists 500,000 to 550,000 clones; 90% to 97% were seen once. General observations from the study: Sampling used blood alone; tissue repertoires probably differ.

Note on this clone: The antigen remains undetermined.

The receptor's source is a woman aged 30 to 39 in good health. The V gene is TRBV18, the J gene TRBJ2-7, with no clear D. Sequenced sample: naive CD4+ T cells sorted from blood. Subset here: CD45RA+ positively selected. The CDR3 loop reads CASSEQEFRADKTYEQYF. The CDR3 nucleotides are TGTGCCAGCTCAGAACAAGAATTTAGGGCAGATAAGACCTACGAGCAGTACTTC.